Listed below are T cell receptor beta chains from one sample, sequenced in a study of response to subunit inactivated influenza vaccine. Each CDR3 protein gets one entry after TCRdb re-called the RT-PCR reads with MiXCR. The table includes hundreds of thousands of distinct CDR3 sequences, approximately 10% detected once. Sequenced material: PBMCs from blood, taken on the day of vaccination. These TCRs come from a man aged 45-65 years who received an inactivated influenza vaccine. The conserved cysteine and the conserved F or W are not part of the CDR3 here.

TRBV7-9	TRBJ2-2	ASSRSGRNTGELF
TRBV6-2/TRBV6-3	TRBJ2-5	ASGPRYSLDVRRETQY
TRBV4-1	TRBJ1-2	ASSQSGTINPYGYT
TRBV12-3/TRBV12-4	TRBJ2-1	ASSLLYEQF
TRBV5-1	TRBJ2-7	ASSTGTGGPRSSYEQY
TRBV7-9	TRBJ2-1	ASTYSPGSSYNEQF
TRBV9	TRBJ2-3	ASPSGGADTQY
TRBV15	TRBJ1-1	ATSRDLSYTEAF
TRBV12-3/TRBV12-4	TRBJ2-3	ASSFGGVGGRRSPSTDTQY
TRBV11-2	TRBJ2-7	ASSLGGAFYEQY
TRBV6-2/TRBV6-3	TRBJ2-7	ASSYFTGSAEQY
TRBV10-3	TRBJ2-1	ATGPGTSGSQSYNEQF
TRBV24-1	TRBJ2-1	ATSDSGGQDYNEQF
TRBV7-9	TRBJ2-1	ASSHWTGLLNNEQF
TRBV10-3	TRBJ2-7	AISASEGQSSYEQY
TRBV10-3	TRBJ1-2	AISDGIGYGYT
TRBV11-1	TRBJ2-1	ASTSPGGYEQF
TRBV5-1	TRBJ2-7	ASSLSGPQSSYEQY
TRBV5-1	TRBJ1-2	ASSLLQGKFGGYT
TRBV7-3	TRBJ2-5	ASSNYKIKGRQDPETQY
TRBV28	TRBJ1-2	ASSSPGFPGYT
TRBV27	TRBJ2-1	ASSGPGVAYNEQF
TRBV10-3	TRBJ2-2	AIKDTEFGELF
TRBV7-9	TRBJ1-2	ASSQLRDAYGYT
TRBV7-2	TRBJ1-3	ASSLVGRGNTIY
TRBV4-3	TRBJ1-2	ASSHLTANYGYT
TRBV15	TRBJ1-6	ATSRDLGSHSPLH
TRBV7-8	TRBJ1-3	ASTWAVNSGNTIY
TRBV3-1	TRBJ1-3	ASSRGQFHSGNTIY
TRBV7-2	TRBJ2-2	ASSKQQGYTGELF
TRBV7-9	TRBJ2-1	ASSSGLAVVNEQF
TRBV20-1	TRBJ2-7	SASDAFYEQY
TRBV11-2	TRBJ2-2	ASSSLPTGDLGTGELF
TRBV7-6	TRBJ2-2	ASLQGSGAPRELF
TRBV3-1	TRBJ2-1	ASSQDRGEWNEQF
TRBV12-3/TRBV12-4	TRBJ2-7	ASRVTGTGGYEQY
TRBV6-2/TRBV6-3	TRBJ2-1	ASSIVPGLTYNEQF
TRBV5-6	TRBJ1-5	ASSLGQGGNSNQPQH
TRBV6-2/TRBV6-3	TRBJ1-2	ASSPQSNYGYT
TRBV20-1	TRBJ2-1	SALTTSGNRNEQF
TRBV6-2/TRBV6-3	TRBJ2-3	ASSYRTSGMATQY
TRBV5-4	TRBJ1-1	ASSPWPSTEAF
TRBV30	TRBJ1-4	AWSVQGSEKLF
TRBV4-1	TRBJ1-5	ASSQVTGDDSNQPQH
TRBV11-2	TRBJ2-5	ASSLSRGKRGDKETQY
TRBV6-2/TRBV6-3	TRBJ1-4	ASSYSTGTNEKLF
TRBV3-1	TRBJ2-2	ASSSGTGLPGELF
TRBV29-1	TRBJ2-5	SVGLAGLGETQY
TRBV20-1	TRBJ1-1	SASRNLNTEAF